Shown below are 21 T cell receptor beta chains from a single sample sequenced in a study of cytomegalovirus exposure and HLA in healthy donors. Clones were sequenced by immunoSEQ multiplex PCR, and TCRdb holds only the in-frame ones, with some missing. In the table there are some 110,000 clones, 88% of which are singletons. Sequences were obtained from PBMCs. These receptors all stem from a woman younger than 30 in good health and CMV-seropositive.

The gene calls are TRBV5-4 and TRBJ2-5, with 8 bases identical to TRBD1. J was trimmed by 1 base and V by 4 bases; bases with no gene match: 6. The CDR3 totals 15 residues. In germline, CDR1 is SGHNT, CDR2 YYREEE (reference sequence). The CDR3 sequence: CASSLGQVIQETQYF. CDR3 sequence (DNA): TGTGCCAGCAGCCTGGGACAGGTGATCCAAGAGACCCAGTACTTC. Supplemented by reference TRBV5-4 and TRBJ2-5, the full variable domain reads ETGVTQSPTHLIKTRGQQVTLRCSSQSGHNTVSWYQQALGQGPQFIFQYYREEENGRGNFPPRFSGLQFPNYSSELNVNALELDDSALYLCASSLGQVIQETQYFGPGTRLLVL.

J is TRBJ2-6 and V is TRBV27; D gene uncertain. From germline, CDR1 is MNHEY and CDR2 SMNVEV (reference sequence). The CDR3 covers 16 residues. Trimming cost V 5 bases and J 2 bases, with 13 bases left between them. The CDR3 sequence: CASSPLLPTGANVLTF. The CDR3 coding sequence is TGTGCCAGCAGTCCCCTTCTACCGACTGGGGCCAACGTCCTGACTTTC.

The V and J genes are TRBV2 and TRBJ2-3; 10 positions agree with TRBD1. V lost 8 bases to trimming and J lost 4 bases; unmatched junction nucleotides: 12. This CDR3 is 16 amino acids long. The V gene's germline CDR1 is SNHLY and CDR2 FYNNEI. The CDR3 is CASRRDPGQGPDTQYF. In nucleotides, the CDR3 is TGTGCCAGCCGAAGGGACCCGGGACAGGGGCCAGATACGCAGTATTTT. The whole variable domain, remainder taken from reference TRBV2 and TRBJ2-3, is EPEVTQTPSHQVTQMGQEVILRCVPISNHLYFYWYRQILGQKVEFLVSFYNNEISEKSEIFDDQFSVERPDGSNFTLKIRSTKLEDSAMYFCASRRDPGQGPDTQYFGPGTRLTVL.

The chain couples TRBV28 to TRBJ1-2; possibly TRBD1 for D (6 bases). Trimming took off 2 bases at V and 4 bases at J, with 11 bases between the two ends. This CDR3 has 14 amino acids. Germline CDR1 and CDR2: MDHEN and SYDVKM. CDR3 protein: CASSLGGGPYGYTF. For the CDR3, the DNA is TGTGCCAGCAGTTTAGGTGGGGGCCCCTATGGCTACACCTTC.

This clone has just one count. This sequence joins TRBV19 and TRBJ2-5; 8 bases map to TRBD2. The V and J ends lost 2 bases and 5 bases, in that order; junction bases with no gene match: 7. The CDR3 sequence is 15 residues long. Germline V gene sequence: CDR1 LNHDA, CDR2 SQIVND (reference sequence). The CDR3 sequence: CASSISSGVVETQYF. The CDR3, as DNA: TGTGCCAGTAGTATAAGTAGCGGGGTAGTCGAGACCCAGTACTTC.

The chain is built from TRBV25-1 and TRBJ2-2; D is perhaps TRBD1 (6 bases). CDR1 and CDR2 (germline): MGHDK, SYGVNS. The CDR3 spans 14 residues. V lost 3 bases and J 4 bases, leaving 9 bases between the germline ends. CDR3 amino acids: CASSEIGGTGELFF. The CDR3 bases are TGTGCCAGCAGTGAGATAGGGGGCACCGGGGAGCTGTTTTTT.

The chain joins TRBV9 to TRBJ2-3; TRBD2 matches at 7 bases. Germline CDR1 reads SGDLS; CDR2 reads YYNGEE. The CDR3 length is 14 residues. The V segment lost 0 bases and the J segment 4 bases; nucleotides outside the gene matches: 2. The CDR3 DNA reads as TGTGCCAGCAGCGTAGGGAGCGGGGCAGATACGCAGTATTTT. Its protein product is CASSVGSGADTQYF.

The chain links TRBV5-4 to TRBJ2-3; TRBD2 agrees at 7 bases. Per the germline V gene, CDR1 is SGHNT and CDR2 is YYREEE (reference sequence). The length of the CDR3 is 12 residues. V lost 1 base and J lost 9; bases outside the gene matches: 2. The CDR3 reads CASSLPGGTQYF. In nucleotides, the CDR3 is TGTGCCAGCAGCTTGCCGGGGGGAACGCAGTATTTT.

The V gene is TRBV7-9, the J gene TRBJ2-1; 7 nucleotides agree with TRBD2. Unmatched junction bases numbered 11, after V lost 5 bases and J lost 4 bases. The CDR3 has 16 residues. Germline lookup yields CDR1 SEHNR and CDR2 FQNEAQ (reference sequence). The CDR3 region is CASSPPLAEKYNEQFF. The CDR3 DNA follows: TGTGCCAGCAGCCCGCCGCTAGCGGAGAAATACAATGAGCAGTTCTTC.

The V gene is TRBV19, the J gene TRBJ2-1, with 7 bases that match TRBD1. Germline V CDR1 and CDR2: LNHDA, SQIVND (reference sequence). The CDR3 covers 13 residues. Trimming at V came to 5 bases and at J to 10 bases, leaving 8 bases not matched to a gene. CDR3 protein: CASSPATGTEQFF. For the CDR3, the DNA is TGTGCCAGTAGTCCGGCGACAGGGACGGAGCAGTTCTTC. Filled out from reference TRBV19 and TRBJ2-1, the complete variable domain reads DGGITQSPKYLFRKEGQNVTLSCEQNLNHDAMYWYRQDPGQGLRLIYYSQIVNDFQKGDIAEGYSVSREKKESFPLTVTSAQKNPTAFYLCASSPATGTEQFFGPGTRLTVL.

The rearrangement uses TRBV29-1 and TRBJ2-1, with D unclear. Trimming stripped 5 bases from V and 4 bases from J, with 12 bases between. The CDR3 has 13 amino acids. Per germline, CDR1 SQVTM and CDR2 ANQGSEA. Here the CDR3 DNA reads TGCAGCGTTAGCTCGGGTTTTTACAATGAGCAGTTCTTC. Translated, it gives CSVSSGFYNEQFF.

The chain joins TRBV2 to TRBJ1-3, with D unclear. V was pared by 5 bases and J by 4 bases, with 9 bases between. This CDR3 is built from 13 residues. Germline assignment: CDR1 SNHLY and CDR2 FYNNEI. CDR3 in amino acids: CASSSYEGNTIYF. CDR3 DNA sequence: TGTGCCAGCAGTTCCTATGAAGGAAACACCATATATTTT.

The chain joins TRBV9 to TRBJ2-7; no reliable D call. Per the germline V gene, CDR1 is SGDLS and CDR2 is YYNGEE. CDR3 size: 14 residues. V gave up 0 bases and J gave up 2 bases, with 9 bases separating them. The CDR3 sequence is CASSVAHSTYEQYF. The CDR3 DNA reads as TGTGCCAGCAGCGTAGCCCACAGTACCTACGAGCAGTACTTC.

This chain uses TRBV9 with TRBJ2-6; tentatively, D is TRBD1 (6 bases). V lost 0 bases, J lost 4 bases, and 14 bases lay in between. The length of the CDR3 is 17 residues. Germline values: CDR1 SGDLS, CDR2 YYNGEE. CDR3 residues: CASSVGAGARGANVLTF. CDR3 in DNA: TGTGCCAGCAGCGTAGGGGCAGGGGCACGGGGGGCCAACGTCCTGACTTTC.

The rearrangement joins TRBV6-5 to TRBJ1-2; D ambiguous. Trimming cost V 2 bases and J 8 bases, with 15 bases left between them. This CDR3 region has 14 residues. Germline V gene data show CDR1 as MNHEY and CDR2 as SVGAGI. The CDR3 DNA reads TGTGCCAGCAGTTACGGGAGGAGGTCGGGAGGCTACACCTTC. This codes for CASSYGRRSGGYTF.

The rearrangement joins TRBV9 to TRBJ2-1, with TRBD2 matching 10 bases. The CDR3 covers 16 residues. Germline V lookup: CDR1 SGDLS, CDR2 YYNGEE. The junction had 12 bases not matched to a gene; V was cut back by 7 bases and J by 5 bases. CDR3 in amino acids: CASGGASGGFNNEQFF. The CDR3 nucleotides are TGTGCCAGCGGGGGGGCTAGCGGGGGATTCAACAATGAGCAGTTCTTC.

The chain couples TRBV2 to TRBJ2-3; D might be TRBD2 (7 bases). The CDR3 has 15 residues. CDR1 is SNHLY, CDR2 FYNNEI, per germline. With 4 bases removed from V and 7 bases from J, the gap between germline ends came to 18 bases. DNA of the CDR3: TGTGCCAGCAGTGTGGGGGTGGGGGGGCCCAATACGCAGTATTTT. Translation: CASSVGVGGPNTQYF.

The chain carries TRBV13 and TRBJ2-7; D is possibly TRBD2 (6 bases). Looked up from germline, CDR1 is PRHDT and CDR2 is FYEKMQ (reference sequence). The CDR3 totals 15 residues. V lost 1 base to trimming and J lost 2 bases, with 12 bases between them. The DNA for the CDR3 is TGTGCCAGCAGCTTAGCCGGGACTGTTACCTACGAGCAGTACTTC. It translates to CASSLAGTVTYEQYF.

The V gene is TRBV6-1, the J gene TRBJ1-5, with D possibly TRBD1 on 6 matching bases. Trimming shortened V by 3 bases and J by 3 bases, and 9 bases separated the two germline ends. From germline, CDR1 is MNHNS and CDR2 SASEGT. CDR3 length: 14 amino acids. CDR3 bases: TGTGCCAGCAGTGAGCAGGGGAACAATCAGCCCCAGCATTTT. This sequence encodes CASSEQGNNQPQHF.

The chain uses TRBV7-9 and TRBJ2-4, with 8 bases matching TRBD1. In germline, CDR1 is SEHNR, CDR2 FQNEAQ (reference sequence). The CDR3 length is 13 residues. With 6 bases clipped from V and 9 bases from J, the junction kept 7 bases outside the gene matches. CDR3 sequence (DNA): TGTGCCAGCAGTTCAGGGGGCGCGGGCATTCAGTACTTC. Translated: CASSSGGAGIQYF.

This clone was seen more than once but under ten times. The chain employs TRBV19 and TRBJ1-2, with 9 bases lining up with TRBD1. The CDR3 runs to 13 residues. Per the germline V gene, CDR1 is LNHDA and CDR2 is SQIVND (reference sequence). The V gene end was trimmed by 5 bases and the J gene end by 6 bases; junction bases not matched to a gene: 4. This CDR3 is CASSPRTGDGYTF. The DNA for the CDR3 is TGTGCCAGTAGTCCAAGGACAGGGGATGGCTACACCTTC.